Sequencing of this T cell receptor beta chain was carried out in a study of blood T cell repertoires in COVID-19. Study context: Samples representing acute and convalescent COVID-19 were sourced from the United States, Italy and Spain. Nucleic acid was either cDNA or gDNA, and it came from T cells, B-cell-depleted T cells, or PBMCs.

As handled by the study authors: Reference gene primers were amplified, and this amplification served to estimate nucleated cell counts. Here immunoSEQ multiplex PCR was the method, and the copy in TCRdb shows in-frame clones only, minus some. The DNA was the basis for D and trimming; V, J and clone size are from that table. This sample has about 49,000 clones, with 80% to 90% found just once. This clone was counted a single time. This CDR3 is built from 15 residues. Germline CDR1 MNHEY, CDR2 SVGEGT. V was pared by 5 bases and J by 3 bases, with 7 bases of the junction left unmatched. Sequenced input: peripheral blood. The sequence came from an older woman with acute or convalescent COVID-19. The chain has TRBV6-2 or TRBV6-3 and TRBJ2-4, with 7 positions matching TRBD1. CDR3 sequence: CASSDPAGGKNIQYF. The CDR3 nucleotides are TGTGCCAGCAGTGACCCGGCAGGGGGCAAAAACATTCAGTACTTC.